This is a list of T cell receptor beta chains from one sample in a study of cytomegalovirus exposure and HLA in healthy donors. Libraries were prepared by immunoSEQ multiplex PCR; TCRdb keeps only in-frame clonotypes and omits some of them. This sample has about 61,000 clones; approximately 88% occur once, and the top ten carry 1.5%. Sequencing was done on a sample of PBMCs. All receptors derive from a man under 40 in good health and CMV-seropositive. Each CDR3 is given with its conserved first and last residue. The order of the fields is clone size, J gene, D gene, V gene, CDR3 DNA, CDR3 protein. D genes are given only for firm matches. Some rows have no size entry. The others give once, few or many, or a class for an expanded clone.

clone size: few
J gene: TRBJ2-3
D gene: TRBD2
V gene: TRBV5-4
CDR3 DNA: TGTGCCAGGGGGACTAGCGGCACAGATACGCAGTATTTT
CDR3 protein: CARGTSGTDTQYF

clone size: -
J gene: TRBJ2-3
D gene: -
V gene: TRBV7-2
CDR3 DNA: TGTGCCAGCAGATGGGACCCGGGGGAAGATACGCAGTATTTT
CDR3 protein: CASRWDPGEDTQYF

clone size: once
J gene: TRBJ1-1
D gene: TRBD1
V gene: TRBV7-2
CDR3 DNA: TGTGCCAGCAGCTTACAGGGGGCAAGCACTGAAGCTTTCTTT
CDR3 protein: CASSLQGASTEAFF

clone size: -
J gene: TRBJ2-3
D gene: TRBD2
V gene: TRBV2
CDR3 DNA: TGTGCCAGCAGCACTGGACTAGCACCACAGTATTTT
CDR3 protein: CASSTGLAPQYF

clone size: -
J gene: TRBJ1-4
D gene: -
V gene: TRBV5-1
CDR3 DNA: TGCGCCAGCAGCTTGACCGGGGCAACTAATGAAAAACTGTTTTTT
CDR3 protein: CASSLTGATNEKLFF

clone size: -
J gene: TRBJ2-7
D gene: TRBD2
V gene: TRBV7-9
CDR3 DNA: TGTGCCAGCAGCTCCGGACTAGGGTTATCCTACGAGCAGTACTTC
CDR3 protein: CASSSGLGLSYEQYF

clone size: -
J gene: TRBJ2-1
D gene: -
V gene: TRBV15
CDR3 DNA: TGTGCCACCAGCAGAGAGGGAGACAATGAGCAGTTCTTC
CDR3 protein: CATSREGDNEQFF

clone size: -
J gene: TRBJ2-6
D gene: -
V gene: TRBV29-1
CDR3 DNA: TGCAGCGCCTTTATAACAGGAGCCCACTCTGGGGCCAACGTCCTGACTTTC
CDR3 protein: CSAFITGAHSGANVLTF

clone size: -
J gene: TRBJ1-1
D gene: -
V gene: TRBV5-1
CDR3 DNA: TGCGCCAGCAGCTTGGTACGGGGGACGAACACTGAAGCTTTCTTT
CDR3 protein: CASSLVRGTNTEAFF

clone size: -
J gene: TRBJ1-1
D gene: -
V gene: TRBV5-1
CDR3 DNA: TGCGCCAGCAGCTCGGACCCCGAGGGAAGGAACACTGAAGCTTTCTTT
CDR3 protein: CASSSDPEGRNTEAFF

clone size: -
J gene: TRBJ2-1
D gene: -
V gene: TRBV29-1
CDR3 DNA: TGCAGCGTTGGATTGGAGGCAGCCTCCTACAATGAGCAGTTCTTC
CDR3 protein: CSVGLEAASYNEQFF

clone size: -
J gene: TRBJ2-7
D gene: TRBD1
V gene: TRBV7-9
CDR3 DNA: TGTGCCAGCAGCTTAGGAGGGGCGGGGACAGGAGGCGACGAGCAGTACTTC
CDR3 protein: CASSLGGAGTGGDEQYF

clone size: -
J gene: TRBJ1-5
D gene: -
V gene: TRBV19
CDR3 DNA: TGTGCCAGTAGTATAACGGGGGAGGGCAATCAGCCCCAGCATTTT
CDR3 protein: CASSITGEGNQPQHF

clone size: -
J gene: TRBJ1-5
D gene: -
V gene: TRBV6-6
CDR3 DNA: TGTGCCAGCAGCTCTCAGGGCCATCAGCCCCAGCATTTT
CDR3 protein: CASSSQGHQPQHF

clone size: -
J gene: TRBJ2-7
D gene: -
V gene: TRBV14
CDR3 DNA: TGTGCCAGCAGCCAAGGAGACTCCTCCAACGGCTACGAGCAGTACTTC
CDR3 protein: CASSQGDSSNGYEQYF

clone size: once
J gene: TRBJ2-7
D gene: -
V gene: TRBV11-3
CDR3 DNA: TGTGCCAGCAGCTTAGAAGCTTCCTACGAGCAGTACTTC
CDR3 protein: CASSLEASYEQYF

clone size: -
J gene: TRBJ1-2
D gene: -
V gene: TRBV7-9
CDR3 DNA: TGTGCCAGCAGCTCGGACATCTCCCTTGGGCACGGCTACACCTTC
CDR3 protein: CASSSDISLGHGYTF

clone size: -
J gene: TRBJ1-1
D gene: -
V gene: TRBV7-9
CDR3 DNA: TGTTCCAGCAGCTTAGTGAGAGGGGGAGCTTTCTTT
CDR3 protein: CSSSLVRGGAFF

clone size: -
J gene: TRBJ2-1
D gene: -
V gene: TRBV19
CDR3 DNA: TGTGCCAGTAGTACCCCGGGATACAATGAGCAGTTCTTC
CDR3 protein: CASSTPGYNEQFF

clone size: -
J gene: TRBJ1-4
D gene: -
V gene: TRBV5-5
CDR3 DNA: TGTGCCAGCAGCTTGGGACAGCTTAATGAAAAACTGTTTTTT
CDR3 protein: CASSLGQLNEKLFF

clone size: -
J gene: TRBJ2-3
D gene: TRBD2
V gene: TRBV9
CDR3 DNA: TGTGCCAGCAGCGGGACTAGCGGGGGGGGCACAGATACGCAGTATTTT
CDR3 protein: CASSGTSGGGTDTQYF

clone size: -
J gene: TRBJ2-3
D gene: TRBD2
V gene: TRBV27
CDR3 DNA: TGTGCCAGCAGTCAGGCGGGAGCTCGGTCAGATACGCAGTATTTT
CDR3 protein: CASSQAGARSDTQYF

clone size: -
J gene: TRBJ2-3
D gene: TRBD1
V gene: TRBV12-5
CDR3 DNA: TGTGCTAGTGGTTTACAGGGGGCAGATACGCAGTATTTT
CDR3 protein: CASGLQGADTQYF

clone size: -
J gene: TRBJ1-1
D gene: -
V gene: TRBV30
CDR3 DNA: TGTGCCTGGAATGGACTGACAGGCACTGAAGCTTTCTTT
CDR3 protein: CAWNGLTGTEAFF

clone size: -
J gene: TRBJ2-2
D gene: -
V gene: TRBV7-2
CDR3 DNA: TGTGCCAGCAGCTTGGGGGGACAGCCCACCGGGGAGCTGTTTTTT
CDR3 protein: CASSLGGQPTGELFF

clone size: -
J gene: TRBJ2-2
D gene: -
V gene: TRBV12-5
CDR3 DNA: TGTGCTAGTGGTTTGGTACAGGATAGGCTGTTTTTT
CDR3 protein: CASGLVQDRLFF

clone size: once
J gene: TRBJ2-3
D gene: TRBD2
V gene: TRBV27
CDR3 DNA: TGCGCCAGCTGGTCGACTAGCGGTACAGATACGCAATATTTT
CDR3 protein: CASWSTSGTDTQYF

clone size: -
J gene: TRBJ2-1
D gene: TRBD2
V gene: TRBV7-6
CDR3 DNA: TGTGCCAGCAGCCCTACCCCGGGACTAGCGGGAGATGAGCAGTTCTTC
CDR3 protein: CASSPTPGLAGDEQFF

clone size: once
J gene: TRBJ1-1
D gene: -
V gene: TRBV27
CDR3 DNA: TGTGCCAGCAGTTTATTTGGGCCGCGAGACACTGAAGCTTTCTTT
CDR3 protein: CASSLFGPRDTEAFF

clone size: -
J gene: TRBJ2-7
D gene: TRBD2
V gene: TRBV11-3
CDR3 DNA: TGTGCCAGCAGGGGCGGGGGGGAAGGGTACGAGCAGTACTTC
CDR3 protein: CASRGGGEGYEQYF